Detailed here is one T cell receptor (beta chain). Its antigen is undetermined. Method: immunoSEQ multiplex PCR; TCRdb's copy keeps in-frame clones and lacks some. The data contain roughly 150,000 clones, approximately 91% of them singletons. The source of the sample is a study of T cell responses to AZD1222 COVID-19 vaccine. Broader study findings: Reports say nearly half of spike-specific TCRs go after unmutated variant regions. Females made up more of the donors, who were largely white British, and clonal diversity may have come out too low. Spike-specific TCR breadth and depth grew following two AZD1222 doses. Baseline seropositivity occurred in only a handful of AZD1222 recipients.

V was pared by 5 bases and J by 1 base, with 4 bases of the junction left unmatched. CDR1 LNHDA and CDR2 SQIVND come from the germline V gene (reference sequence). The CDR3 has 15 residues. Sequenced here: peripheral blood, sampled on day 0 of AZD1222 vaccination. The V and J genes are TRBV19 and TRBJ1-1; 10 positions agree with TRBD1. The receptor was isolated from an adult in good health. CDR3 amino acids: CASSVRQGANTEAFF. The CDR3 nucleotides are TGTGCCAGTAGTGTCCGACAGGGGGCGAACACTGAAGCTTTCTTT.